This T cell receptor beta chain was obtained from a study of T cells in tumors after PD-1 blockade. The trim removed 4 bases at V and 2 bases at J, leaving 8 bases unmatched. CDR1 and CDR2 (germline): SGHRS, YFSETQ. This CDR3 region has 15 residues. Libraries were prepared by immunoSEQ multiplex PCR; TCRdb keeps only in-frame clonotypes and omits some of them. This sample has under 75,000 clones, with under 80% found just once. The chain is built from TRBV5-1 and TRBJ2-5, with 7 bases identical to TRBD2. The sample was PBMCs, taken after anti-PD-1 treatment. The origin of this receptor is a human donor with basal cell carcinoma. The CDR3 region is CASSHGTTPQETQYF. CDR3 coding DNA: TGCGCCAGCAGCCATGGGACTACCCCTCAAGAGACCCAGTACTTC. Drawing the rest from reference TRBV5-1 and TRBJ2-5, the complete variable domain is KAGVTQTPRYLIKTRGQQVTLSCSPISGHRSVSWYQQTPGQGLQFLFEYFSETQRNKGNFPGRFSGRQFSNSRSEMNVSTLELGDSALYLCASSHGTTPQETQYFGPGTRLLVL.